This is a list of T cell receptor beta chains from one sample in a study of naive CD8 T cells in extremely preterm neonates. TCRdb keeps only in-frame clones here, not all; method: immunoSEQ multiplex PCR. This table has about 6,100 clones, approximately 98% appearing once. Sequencing was performed on naive CD8+ T cells from cord blood. The receptors derive from a newborn in good health. Each CDR3 is given without its conserved first and last residue.

TRBV19 ASSMDTYEQY
TRBV6-6 ASSYSPEETQY
TRBV28 ASSLHNSGANVLT
TRBV4-1 ASSHQTAGGYT
TRBV14 ASSQVNGGELF
TRBV7-2 ASSFGLGYEQY
TRBV5-6 ASGTGSYEQY
TRBV2 ASSSRQGARRGSSYEQY
TRBV6-1 ASSELTGDEKLF
TRBV7-8 ASSSPGVDYNEQF
TRBV2 ATRGSGGNTGELF
TRBV5-5 ASSFLGDEQF
TRBV2 ASSPPQGGTGELF
TRBV7-3 ASRLGGHNTEAF
TRBV5-4 ASSLEQANSPLH
TRBV28 ASSFGTSGEQF
TRBV5-5 ASSLSDGQGYNEQF
TRBV4-1 ASGTAYNEQF
TRBV28 ASSTLRGVVTEAF
TRBV19 ASSLRFAGTGGLAGVYEQY
TRBV7-2 ASSLVGGAYTGELF
TRBV2 ASSEFGTDNEKLF